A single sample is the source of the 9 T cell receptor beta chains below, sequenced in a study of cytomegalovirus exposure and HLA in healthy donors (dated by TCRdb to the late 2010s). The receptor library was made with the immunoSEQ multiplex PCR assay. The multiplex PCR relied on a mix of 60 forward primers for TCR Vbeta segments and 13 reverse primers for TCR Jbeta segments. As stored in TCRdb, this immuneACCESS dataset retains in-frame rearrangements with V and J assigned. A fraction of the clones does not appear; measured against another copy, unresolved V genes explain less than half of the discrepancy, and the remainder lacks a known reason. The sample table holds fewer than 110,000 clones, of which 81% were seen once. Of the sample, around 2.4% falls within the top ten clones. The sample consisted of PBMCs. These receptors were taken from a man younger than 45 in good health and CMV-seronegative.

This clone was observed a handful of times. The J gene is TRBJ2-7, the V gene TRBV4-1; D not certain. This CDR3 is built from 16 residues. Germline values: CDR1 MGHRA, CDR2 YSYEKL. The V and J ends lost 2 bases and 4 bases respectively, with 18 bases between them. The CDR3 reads CASSQTPPTHRYEQYF. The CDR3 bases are TGCGCCAGCAGCCAAACCCCGCCCACCCACCGGTACGAGCAGTACTTC.

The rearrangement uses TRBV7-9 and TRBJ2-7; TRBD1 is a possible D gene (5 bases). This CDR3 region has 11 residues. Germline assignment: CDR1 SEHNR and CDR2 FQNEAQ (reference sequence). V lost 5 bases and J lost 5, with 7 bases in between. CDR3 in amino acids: CASSLRDEQYF. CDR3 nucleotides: TGTGCCAGCAGCCTCAGGGACGAGCAGTACTTC.

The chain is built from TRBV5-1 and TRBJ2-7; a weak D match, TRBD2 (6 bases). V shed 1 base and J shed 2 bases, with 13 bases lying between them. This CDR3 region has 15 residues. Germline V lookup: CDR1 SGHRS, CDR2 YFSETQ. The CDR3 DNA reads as TGCGCCAGCAGCTTGTGGGTGGGAGGAACCTACGAGCAGTACTTC. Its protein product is CASSLWVGGTYEQYF.

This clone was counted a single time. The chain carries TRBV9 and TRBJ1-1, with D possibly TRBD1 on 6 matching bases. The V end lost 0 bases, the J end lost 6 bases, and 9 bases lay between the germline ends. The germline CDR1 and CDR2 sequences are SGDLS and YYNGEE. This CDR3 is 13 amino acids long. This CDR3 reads CASSVGGGPEAFF. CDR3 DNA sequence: TGTGCCAGCAGCGTAGGGGGGGGCCCTGAAGCTTTCTTT.

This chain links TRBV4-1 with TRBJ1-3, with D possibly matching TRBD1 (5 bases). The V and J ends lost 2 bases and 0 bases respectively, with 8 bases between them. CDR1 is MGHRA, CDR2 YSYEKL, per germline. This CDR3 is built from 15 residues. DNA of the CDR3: TGCGCCAGCAGCCAAACAGGCTTCTCTGGAAACACCATATATTTT. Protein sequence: CASSQTGFSGNTIYF.

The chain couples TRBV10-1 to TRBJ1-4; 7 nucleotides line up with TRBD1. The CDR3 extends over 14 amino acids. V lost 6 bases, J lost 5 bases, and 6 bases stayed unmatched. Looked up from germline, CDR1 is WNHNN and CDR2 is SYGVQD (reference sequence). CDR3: CASRPGQPNEKLFF. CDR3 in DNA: TGCGCCAGCAGACCGGGACAGCCAAATGAAAAACTGTTTTTT.

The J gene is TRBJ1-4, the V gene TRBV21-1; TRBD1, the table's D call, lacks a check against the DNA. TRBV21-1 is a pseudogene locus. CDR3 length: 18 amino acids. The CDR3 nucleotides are TGTGCCAGCAGCCCCTGGGACAGGGAACGTAGGGCTAATGAAAAACTGTTTTTT. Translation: CASSPWDRERRANEKLFF.

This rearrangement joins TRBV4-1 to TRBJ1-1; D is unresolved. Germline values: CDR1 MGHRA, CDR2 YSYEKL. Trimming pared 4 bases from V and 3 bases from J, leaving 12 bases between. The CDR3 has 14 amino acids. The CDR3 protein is CASSLRSVDTEAFF. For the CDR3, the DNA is TGCGCCAGCAGCCTGAGAAGCGTGGACACTGAAGCTTTCTTT.

CDR3 coding DNA: TGTGCCAGCAGCGGGCGTGGCTATGGCTACACCTTC. Translating gives CASSGRGYGYTF. The chain couples TRBV5-4 to TRBJ1-2; D is undetermined. The CDR3 contains 12 residues. Trimming removed 4 bases at V and 4 bases at J, with 8 bases between. Germline V lookup: CDR1 SGHNT, CDR2 YYREEE (reference sequence).